This T cell receptor (beta chain) comes out of a study of response to subunit inactivated influenza vaccine (dated by TCRdb to 2016 to 2019). The study in broad terms: Deep quantitative T cell receptor repertoire profiling was used in the study to track responses to a trivalent subunit inactivated influenza vaccine. Results and caveats for the whole study, not just this receptor: It was suggested by the authors that each seasonal influenza vaccination may recruit only a limited number of new T cells.

Points on this clonotype: Its target antigen remains unknown. One base away there is no much larger clone; base qualities are not given.

Library preparation used RT-PCR. The sequencer listed for this sample is Illumina HiSeq 2500. The public reads were reanalyzed by TCRdb: fastp trimming at Q25, MiXCR alignment, in-frame beta chains only. Rows are unified per CDR3 protein, each entry keeping the most common DNA and genes. The sample table shows about 500,000 distinct CDR3 sequences, and approximately 7.3% are seen once. The ten largest account for around 13% of the sample. The germline V gene specifies SGHRS as CDR1 and YFSETQ as CDR2. At the junction V is shortened by 4 bases and J by 3 bases, with 16 bases in between. The CDR3 covers 15 residues, taking in both the cysteine and the phenylalanine. Of all the DNA, just the CDR3 is kept, 45 bases in frame from base 1.

The starting material was PBMCs from blood, obtained roughly 24 months after vaccination. The receptor chain draws on TRBV5-1 and TRBJ2-5, with the D gene uncertain. The sequence was collected from a man aged 50 to 69 who received an inactivated influenza vaccine. Donor details come from another sample of the same person, matched by shared clones. The CDR3 loop reads CASSHSDRTKETQYF. DNA sequence: TGCGCCAGCAGCCACTCGGACCGGACGAAAGAGACCCAGTACTTC.